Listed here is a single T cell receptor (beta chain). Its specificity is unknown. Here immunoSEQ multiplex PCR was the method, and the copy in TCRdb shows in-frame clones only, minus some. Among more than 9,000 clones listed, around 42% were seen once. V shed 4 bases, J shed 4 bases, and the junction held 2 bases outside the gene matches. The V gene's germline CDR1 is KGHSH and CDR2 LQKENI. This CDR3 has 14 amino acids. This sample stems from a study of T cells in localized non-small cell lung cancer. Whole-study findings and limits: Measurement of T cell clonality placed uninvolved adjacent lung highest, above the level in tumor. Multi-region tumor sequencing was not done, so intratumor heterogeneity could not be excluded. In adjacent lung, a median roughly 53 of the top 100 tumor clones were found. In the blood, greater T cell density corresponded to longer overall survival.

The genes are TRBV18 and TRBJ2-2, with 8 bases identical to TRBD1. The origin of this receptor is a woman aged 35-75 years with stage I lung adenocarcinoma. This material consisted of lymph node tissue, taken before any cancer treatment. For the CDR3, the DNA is TGTGCCAGCTCACGGACAGGGACCACCGGGGAGCTGTTTTTT. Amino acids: CASSRTGTTGELFF.